This entry is about one TCR beta chain. The target antigen is unknown. Sequence at one end of the junction differs from germline and may be a read error. This sample was included in a study of T-cell memory formation after mild COVID-19. Study-wide findings and caveats: The pre-infection memory compartment contained some responding clones, suggesting cross-reactive memory joined. Contracting clones from day 15 to 85 showed balanced CD4/CD8; later expanders favored CD4+.

Barcoded TCR alpha and TCR beta cDNA libraries with UMIs came from 5'RACE using constant-segment primers. TCRdb redid the calling of the 5' RACE reads with MiXCR, one entry per CDR3 protein. Found here are more than 250,000 distinct CDR3 sequences, over 15% of them singletons; the top ten hold roughly a fifth. The CDR3 covers 12 residues. Germline lookup yields CDR1 SGHNT and CDR2 YYREEE (reference sequence). The receptor comes from a man between 18 and 29 years old who had mild COVID-19 (a few samples of this study predate the infection). Cell type and time point are not known. The genes are TRBV5-4 and TRBJ2-5; 9 bases are a match to TRBD1. The sequencing sample was made of PBMCs or a T cell subset sorted from them (not recorded which). The CDR3 DNA reads as TGTGCCAGCAGCTTGAACCGGGACAGGGTGTTCTTC. As protein: CASSLNRDRVFF.